This T cell receptor (beta chain) derives from a study of cytomegalovirus exposure and HLA in healthy donors. General observations from the study: Later analysis suggested most CMV-associated TCR beta chains were HLA-restricted. Being indistinguishable, some V segments were excluded, TRBV6-2 and TRBV6-3 among them. Association of a missense DCLRE1C variant with TCR beta V- and J-gene trimming was reported in a later analysis.

The ends were cut back, 1 base at V and 5 bases at J, with 15 bases in the middle. This CDR3 has 16 amino acids. CDR1 LGHNA and CDR2 YNFKEQ come from the germline V gene. Amplification used 60 Vbeta primers and 13 Jbeta primers. TCRdb's table, derived via immunoSEQ multiplex PCR, lists solely in-frame clones and lacks some. The top ten clones hold roughly 2.5% of a sample with under 100,000 clones, around 80% of them seen once. This clone was seen a handful of times. Its antigen is undetermined. Sequenced: PBMCs. This sequence originates from a man aged 25-40 years in good health and CMV-seronegative. The chain links TRBV4-2 to TRBJ2-1, with D tentatively TRBD1 (5 bases). CDR3 DNA: TGTGCCAGCAGCCAAGGAAGTGCAAGGGGAAACAATGAGCAGTTCTTC. It is translated as CASSQGSARGNNEQFF.